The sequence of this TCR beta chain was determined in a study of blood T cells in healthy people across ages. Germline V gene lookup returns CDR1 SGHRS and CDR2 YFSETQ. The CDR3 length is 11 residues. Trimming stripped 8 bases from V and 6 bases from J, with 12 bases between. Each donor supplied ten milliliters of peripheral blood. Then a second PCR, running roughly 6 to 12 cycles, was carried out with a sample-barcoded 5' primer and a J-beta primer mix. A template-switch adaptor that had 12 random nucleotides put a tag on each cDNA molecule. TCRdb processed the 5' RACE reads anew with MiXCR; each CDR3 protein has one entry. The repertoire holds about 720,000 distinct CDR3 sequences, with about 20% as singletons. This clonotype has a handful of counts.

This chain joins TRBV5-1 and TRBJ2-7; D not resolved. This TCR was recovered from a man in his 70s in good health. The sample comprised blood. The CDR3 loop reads CASGSMGEQYF. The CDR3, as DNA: TGCGCCAGTGGTTCCATGGGCGAGCAGTACTTC.